This T cell receptor (beta chain) was sequenced in a study of monozygotic twins with inflammatory bowel disease. Worth noting for this clonotype: Its antigen is undetermined.

TCRdb re-called the 5' RACE reads and gives one entry per CDR3 protein, without DNA. The sample totals 70,000 to 95,000 distinct CDR3 sequences. This CDR3 region has 14 residues. CDR1 is SGHRS, CDR2 YFSETQ, per germline. Regarding the study as a whole: Twins with IBD had fewer clonotypes in common with others than healthy twins, particularly during disease activity.

This receptor was obtained from a human donor with ulcerative colitis or Crohn's disease, or a healthy co-twin of an affected twin (not recorded which). The chain has TRBV5-1 and TRBJ2-1. The sample was blood. The CDR3 here is CASSVVISDNEQFF.